Below are 21 T cell receptor beta chains sequenced from a single sample in a study of CD8 T cells in ankylosing spondylitis. MiXCR was run by TCRdb on the 5' RACE reads, yielding one entry per CDR3 protein. The sample records around 130,000 distinct CDR3 sequences, 9.3% being singletons. Sequencing used blood, either unsorted or a sorted T cell fraction (not recorded which). The origin of the receptors is a male donor with ankylosing spondylitis or in good health (not recorded which).

This clonotype was recorded many times. The chain joins TRBV12-3 or TRBV12-4 to TRBJ2-3; D is perhaps TRBD2 (5 bases). Trimming stripped 4 bases from V and 3 bases from J, with 20 bases between. CDR3 length: 17 amino acids. The CDR3 bases are TGTGCCAGCAGTTCGCGGGTTAGATCCGCGAGGACAGATACGCAGTATTTT. Translating gives CASSSRVRSARTDTQYF.

This clonotype was observed many times. The rearrangement joins TRBV10-3 to TRBJ2-3; the match to TRBD1 covers 10 bases. The CDR3 loop spans 14 amino acids. Trimming took 4 bases from V and 4 from J; bases not matched to a gene: 2. Germline V gene lookup returns CDR1 ENHRY and CDR2 SYGVKD. The CDR3 here is CAISGDRGPDTQYF. In DNA form, the CDR3 reads TGTGCCATCAGTGGGGACAGGGGACCAGATACGCAGTATTTT.

The rearrangement links TRBV29-1 to TRBJ2-1; 13 bases are shared with TRBD2. In germline, CDR1 is SQVTM, CDR2 ANQGSEA. CDR3 size: 13 residues. Unmatched junction bases numbered 5, after V lost 7 bases and J lost 8 bases. The CDR3 sequence: CSETSGRPDEQFF. CDR3 bases: TGCAGCGAGACTAGCGGGAGGCCCGATGAGCAGTTCTTC.

This clonotype was detected many times. The rearrangement uses TRBV19 and TRBJ1-5; possible D gene TRBD1, 5 bases. CDR1 and CDR2 (germline): LNHDA, SQIVND (reference sequence). This CDR3 contains 15 residues. The ends were cut back, 7 bases at V and 0 bases at J, with 13 bases in the middle. This CDR3 reads CASKPWGDSNQPQHF. CDR3 in DNA: TGTGCCAGTAAGCCCTGGGGGGATAGCAATCAGCCCCAGCATTTT.

For this clonotype: A much larger clone sits a single nucleotide away, making a read error possible. V gene TRBV20-1 combines with J gene TRBJ2-5; no reliable D call. From germline, CDR1 is DFQATT and CDR2 SNEGSKA (reference sequence). This CDR3 is built from 14 residues. CDR3 DNA: TGCAGTGCTGGAGAATCCGGCCTATCAGAGACCCAGTACTTC. Amino acid sequence: CSAGESGLSETQYF.

This clonotype was found many times. The J gene is TRBJ2-3, the V gene TRBV5-1; 11 bases line up with TRBD1. The ends lost 0 bases at V and 0 bases at J; junction bases unmatched: 12. The CDR3 length is 20 residues. Germline values: CDR1 SGHRS, CDR2 YFSETQ. This CDR3 is CASSLDTGTGGSSSTDTQYF. CDR3 coding DNA: TGCGCCAGCAGCTTGGATACCGGGACAGGGGGGTCATCTAGCACAGATACGCAGTATTTT.

This clonotype showed up just a few times. V gene TRBV21-1 combines with J gene TRBJ2-1; the table's D call, TRBD2, has no DNA check behind it. TRBV21-1 is a listed pseudogene. The CDR3 totals 16 residues. This chain's CDR3 is CASSKAPGGPSGEQFF. DNA of the CDR3: TGTGCCAGCAGCAAAGCGCCGGGAGGGCCCTCAGGTGAGCAGTTCTTC.

This clonotype was seen many times. The chain joins TRBV5-1 to TRBJ2-1; 10 bases line up with TRBD2. V trimming: 7 bases; J trimming: 6 bases; junction bases outside the gene matches: 10. Germline CDR1 is SGHRS and CDR2 is YFSETQ. This CDR3 comprises 15 residues. CDR3 sequence (DNA): TGCGCCAGCCTCACCGGGACTAGCGTATCCAATGAGCAGTTCTTC. Encoded protein: CASLTGTSVSNEQFF.

This clonotype was detected only a few times. This chain links TRBV5-1 with TRBJ2-7, with 9 bases fitting TRBD2. This CDR3 is 14 amino acids long. Per the germline V gene, CDR1 is SGHRS and CDR2 is YFSETQ. V lost 4 bases to trimming and J lost 0 bases; unmatched junction nucleotides: 2. The CDR3 reads CASSRGGDSYEQYF. For the CDR3, the DNA is TGCGCCAGCAGCCGCGGGGGGGACTCCTACGAGCAGTACTTC.

Worth noting for this clonotype: One end of the junction is discordant with germline, which a read error may explain. V usage is TRBV20-1 and J usage is TRBJ2-5, with TRBD1 as a possible D gene (6 bases). The CDR3 extends over 14 amino acids. Germline CDR1 DFQATT, CDR2 SNEGSKA (reference sequence). CDR3 sequence: CSARDHRAEEPQYF. The DNA for the CDR3 is TGCAGTGCTAGAGATCACAGGGCAGAAGAGCCCCAGTACTTC.

J is TRBJ2-1 and V is TRBV13; 9 bases line up with TRBD2. Germline V lookup: CDR1 PRHDT, CDR2 FYEKMQ (reference sequence). The junction had 10 bases not matched to a gene; V was cut back by 4 bases and J by 0 bases. The CDR3 runs 18 residues. CDR3 sequence (DNA): TGTGCCAGCAGCTCCTTGCGGGAGGGTTTTTACTCCTACAATGAGCAGTTCTTC. This encodes CASSSLREGFYSYNEQFF.

In regard to this clonotype: At one boundary the junction diverges from the germline segment, which might be a read error. The chain links TRBV20-1 to TRBJ2-1; the match to TRBD2 covers 8 bases. There are 19 residues in the CDR3. CDR1 and CDR2 (germline): DFQATT, SNEGSKA (reference sequence). The CDR3 DNA follows: TGCACTGCTAGATTCCCGGGACTAGTGAGGGGCCATGCTAGGAATGAGCAGTTCTTC. Its protein is CTARFPGLVRGHARNEQFF.

This clonotype was observed many times. The chain has TRBV5-1 and TRBJ2-1; weak D call: TRBD1 (6 bases). The germline V and J ends were trimmed by 4 bases and 1 base, with 12 bases remaining between them. The CDR3 loop spans 15 amino acids. Germline CDR1 SGHRS, CDR2 YFSETQ. CDR3 nucleotide sequence: TGCGCCAGCAGCGATAACGGACAGTCCTACAATGAGCAGTTCTTC. Its translation: CASSDNGQSYNEQFF.

This clonotype was counted at least ten times. The chain is built from TRBV5-1 and TRBJ2-7; no firm D call. The V gene lost 2 bases and the J gene lost 7 bases, with 7 bases spanning the gap. The CDR3 spans 11 residues. Germline V gene sequence: CDR1 SGHRS, CDR2 YFSETQ. The CDR3, as DNA: TGCGCCAGCAGCTTAAACACGGAGCAGTACTTC. Translation: CASSLNTEQYF. Complete variable domain (other parts from reference TRBV5-1 and TRBJ2-7): KAGVTQTPRYLIKTRGQQVTLSCSPISGHRSVSWYQQTPGQGLQFLFEYFSETQRNKGNFPGRFSGRQFSNSRSEMNVSTLELGDSALYLCASSLNTEQYFGPGTRLTVT.

Many counts were recorded for this clonotype. The chain couples TRBV12-3 or TRBV12-4 to TRBJ2-5; 10 bases are a match to TRBD1. Trimming cost V 7 bases and J 1 base; bases outside gene matches: 21. The CDR3 consists of 20 residues. The CDR3: CASTKNLGTGAEKTQETQYF. In DNA form, the CDR3 reads TGTGCCAGCACCAAAAATCTTGGGACAGGGGCCGAGAAAACCCAAGAGACCCAGTACTTC.

V gene TRBV7-6 combines with J gene TRBJ2-7; D is uncertain. Trimming shortened V by 2 bases and J by 4 bases, and 9 bases separated the two germline ends. Germline-derived CDR1 and CDR2 are SGHVS and FNYEAQ. The CDR3 runs to 13 residues. CDR3 sequence reads: CASSLNLEYEQYF. For the CDR3, the DNA is TGTGCCAGCAGCTTAAATCTGGAATACGAGCAGTACTTC.

This clonotype was counted at least ten times. The rearrangement links TRBV20-1 to TRBJ2-1; TRBD1 matches 8 bases. Unmatched junction bases numbered 10, after V lost 6 bases and J lost 6 bases. Germline CDR1 is DFQATT and CDR2 is SNEGSKA (reference sequence). The CDR3 covers 14 residues. For the CDR3, the DNA is TGCAGTGCACTCGACAGGGGCCCTTTCAATGAGCAGTTCTTC. Residues: CSALDRGPFNEQFF.

This clonotype was detected only a few times. The V call is TRBV11-2, the J call TRBJ2-3; weak D call: TRBD2 (6 bases). V gave up 1 base and J gave up 5 bases, with 16 bases separating them. From germline, CDR1 is SGHAT and CDR2 FQNNGV. The CDR3 covers 16 residues. The CDR3 spells CASSLVGLDGLDTQYF. DNA for the CDR3: TGTGCCAGCAGCTTAGTGGGACTCGATGGGCTAGATACGCAGTATTTT.

In its sample, this clonotype was seen many times. The J gene is TRBJ1-1, the V gene TRBV6-1; possible D gene TRBD1, 5 bases. V lost 7 bases to trimming and J lost 3 bases, with 6 bases between them. This CDR3 is built from 11 residues. Germline CDR1 MNHNS, CDR2 SASEGT. The CDR3 loop reads CASTGHTEAFF. Here the CDR3 DNA reads TGTGCCAGCACAGGGCACACTGAAGCTTTCTTT.

This clonotype was counted at least ten times. The rearrangement joins TRBV29-1 to TRBJ2-1, with D tentatively TRBD2 (6 bases). The CDR3 totals 14 residues. Germline V gene lookup returns CDR1 SQVTM and CDR2 ANQGSEA. V was clipped by 7 bases and J by 2 bases, with 15 bases between them. The CDR3 here is CSAGVSAAYNEQFF. CDR3 in DNA: TGCAGCGCGGGGGTTAGCGCGGCCTACAATGAGCAGTTCTTC.

This clonotype was seen repeatedly, ten times or more. The chain joins TRBV11-2 to TRBJ2-5, with D uncertain. Germline assignment: CDR1 SGHAT and CDR2 FQNNGV. The CDR3 spans 17 residues. Deletions cut 0 bases from V and 5 bases from J, with 19 bases between. CDR3 amino acids: CASSLDHWQATKETQYF. The CDR3 DNA follows: TGTGCCAGCAGCTTAGATCACTGGCAGGCAACTAAGGAGACCCAGTACTTC.